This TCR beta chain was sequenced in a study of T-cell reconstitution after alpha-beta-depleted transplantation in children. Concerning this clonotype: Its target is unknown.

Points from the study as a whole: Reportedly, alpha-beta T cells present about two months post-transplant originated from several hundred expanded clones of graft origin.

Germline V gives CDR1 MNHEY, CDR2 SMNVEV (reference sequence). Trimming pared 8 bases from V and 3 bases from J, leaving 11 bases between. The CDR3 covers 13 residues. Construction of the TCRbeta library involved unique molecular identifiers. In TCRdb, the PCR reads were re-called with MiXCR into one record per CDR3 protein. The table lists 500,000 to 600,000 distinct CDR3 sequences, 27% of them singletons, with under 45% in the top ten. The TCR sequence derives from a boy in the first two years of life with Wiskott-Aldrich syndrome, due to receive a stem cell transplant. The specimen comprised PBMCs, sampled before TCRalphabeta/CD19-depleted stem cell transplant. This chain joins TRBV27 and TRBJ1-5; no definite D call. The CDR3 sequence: CASGPTPNQPQHF. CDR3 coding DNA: TGTGCCAGCGGCCCTACCCCCAATCAGCCCCAGCATTTT.